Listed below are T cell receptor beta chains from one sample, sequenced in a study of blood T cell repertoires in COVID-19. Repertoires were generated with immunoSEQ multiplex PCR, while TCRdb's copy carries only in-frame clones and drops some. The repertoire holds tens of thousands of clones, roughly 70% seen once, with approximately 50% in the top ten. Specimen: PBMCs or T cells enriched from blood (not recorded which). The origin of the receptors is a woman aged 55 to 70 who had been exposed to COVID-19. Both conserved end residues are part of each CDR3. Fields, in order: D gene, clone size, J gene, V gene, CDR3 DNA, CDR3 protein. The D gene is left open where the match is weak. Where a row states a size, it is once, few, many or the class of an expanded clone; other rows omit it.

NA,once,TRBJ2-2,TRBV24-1,TGTGCCACCAGCCCCTTAGGGGCATCGGGGGAGCTGTTTTTT,CATSPLGASGELFF
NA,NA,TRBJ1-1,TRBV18,TGTGCCAGCTCATCAAGGACAGACACTGAAGCTTTCTTT,CASSSRTDTEAFF
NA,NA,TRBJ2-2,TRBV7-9,TGTGCCAGCAGCTTAGGCGGGGTTAACACCGGGGAGCTGTTTTTT,CASSLGGVNTGELFF
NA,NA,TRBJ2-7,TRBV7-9,TGTGCCAGCAGCCTCCCGAGCCCCTCCTACGAGCAGTACTTC,CASSLPSPSYEQYF
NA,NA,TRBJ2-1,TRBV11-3,TGTGCCAGCAGCCTATCTCCCTACAATGAGCAGTTCTTC,CASSLSPYNEQFF
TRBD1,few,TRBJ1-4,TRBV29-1,TGCAGCGTGGCGACGGGACAGGGGAGTGAAAAACTGTTTTTT,CSVATGQGSEKLFF
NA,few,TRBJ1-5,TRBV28,TGTGCCAGCATCCTGGGAGGGAGGGGCAATCAGCCCCAGCATTTT,CASILGGRGNQPQHF
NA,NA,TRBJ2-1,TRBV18,TGTGCCAGCTCACCACCGTCAATTAATGAGCAGTTCTTC,CASSPPSINEQFF
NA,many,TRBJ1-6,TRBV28,TGTGCCAGCAGTTTTTCTAGATCTAATTCACCCCTCCACTTT,CASSFSRSNSPLHF
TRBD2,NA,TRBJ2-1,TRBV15,TGTGCCACCAGCAGAGTTATCGGGACTAGCAATGACAATGAGCAGTTCTTC,CATSRVIGTSNDNEQFF
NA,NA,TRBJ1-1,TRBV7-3,TGTGCCAGCAGCTTAACGAGAGGAGACACTGAAGCTTTCTTT,CASSLTRGDTEAFF
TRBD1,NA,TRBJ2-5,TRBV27,TGTGCCAGCAGCCCCACGGGACAGATTTCAGGAGAGACCCAGTACTTC,CASSPTGQISGETQYF
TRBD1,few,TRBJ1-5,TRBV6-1,TGTGCCAGCAGTGAACAGGGGGCGTATCAGCCCCAGCATTTT,CASSEQGAYQPQHF
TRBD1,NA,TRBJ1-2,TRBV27,TGTGCCAGCAGTGCCAACAGGGGGTTGAACGGCTACACCTTC,CASSANRGLNGYTF
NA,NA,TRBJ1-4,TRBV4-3,TGCGCCAGCAGCCAAGAAATCTCGGGGGCAACTAATGAAAAACTGTTTTTT,CASSQEISGATNEKLFF
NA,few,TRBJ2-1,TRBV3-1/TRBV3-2,TGTGCCAGCAGCCAGGGGAGGTTCAATGAGCAGTTCTTC,CASSQGRFNEQFF
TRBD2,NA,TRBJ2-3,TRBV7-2,TGTGCCAGCCTCCCGGAGGGGACTAGCGGGAGGTGGAGCACAGATACGCAGTATTTT,CASLPEGTSGRWSTDTQYF
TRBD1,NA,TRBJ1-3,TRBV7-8,TGTGCCAGCAGCCCGAGACAGGGGGCTGGAAACACCATATATTTT,CASSPRQGAGNTIYF
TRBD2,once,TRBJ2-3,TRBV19,TGTGCCAGTAGTATGATAGGGAGGGCAGATACGCAGTATTTT,CASSMIGRADTQYF
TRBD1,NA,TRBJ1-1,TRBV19,TGTGCCAGTAGTATCACAGGGGCCCAGAACACTGAAGCTTTCTTT,CASSITGAQNTEAFF
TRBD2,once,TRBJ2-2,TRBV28,TGTGCCAGCACCTTAGCGGGAGATGCCGGGGAGCTGTTTTTT,CASTLAGDAGELFF
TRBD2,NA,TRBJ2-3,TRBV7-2,TGTGCCAGCAGCTTCCGGGCGGGGGGCAAGACGAAATCAGATACGCAGTATTTT,CASSFRAGGKTKSDTQYF
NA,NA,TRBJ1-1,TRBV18,TGTGCCAGCTCACAGTGGGCGACAGATTCTATGAACACTGAAGCTTTCTTT,CASSQWATDSMNTEAFF
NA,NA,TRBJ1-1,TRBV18,TGTGCCAGCTCACCCAGGGCCGCTGAAGCTTTCTTT,CASSPRAAEAFF
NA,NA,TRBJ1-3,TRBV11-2,TGTGCCAGCAGCTTAGGGGTCCAGCGCTCTGGAAACACCATATATTTT,CASSLGVQRSGNTIYF
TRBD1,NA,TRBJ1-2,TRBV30,TGTGCCTGGAGTCCGGACAGGAACTATGGCTACACCTTC,CAWSPDRNYGYTF
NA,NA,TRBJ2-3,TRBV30,TGTGCCTGGAGTGAGGACTACCGGCCAGATACGCAGTATTTT,CAWSEDYRPDTQYF